One and the same sample provided the 32 T cell receptor beta chains below, sequenced in a study of T cells in Graves' hyperthyroidism and ophthalmopathy. RNA transcripts gave rise to amplified TCR beta CDR3 regions. First-round RT-PCR of the TCR CDR3 relied on the HTBI primer set. MiXCR was run by TCRdb on the multiplex PCR reads, yielding one entry per CDR3 protein. The data show 600,000 to 900,000 distinct CDR3 sequences, approximately 16% seen once. The sample comprised blood. The origin of the receptors is a man between 18 and 35 years old with Graves' hyperthyroidism.

The V gene is TRBV7-9, the J gene TRBJ1-6; D is uncertain. Per germline, CDR1 SEHNR and CDR2 FQNEAQ (reference sequence). This CDR3 contains 18 residues. Trimming took 0 bases from V and 4 from J, leaving 16 bases between them. CDR3 in amino acids: CASSLAPGNRDYNSPLHF. CDR3 sequence (DNA): TGTGCCAGCAGCTTAGCTCCCGGGAATCGGGATTATAATTCACCCCTCCACTTT.

The chain recombines TRBV5-1 with TRBJ2-7; 9 bases match TRBD1. Germline CDR1 and CDR2: SGHRS and YFSETQ. Trimming at V came to 0 bases and at J to 2 bases, leaving 3 bases not matched to a gene. This CDR3 region has 15 residues. The CDR3 DNA sequence: TGCGCCAGCAGCTTGGGGGGACAGGGAACCTACGAGCAGTACTTC. Protein: CASSLGGQGTYEQYF.

This clonotype showed up many times. The chain carries TRBV7-9 and TRBJ2-1, with no clear D. Between the trimmed V and J ends, which lost 2 bases and 8 bases, there was a span of 19 bases. Germline assignment: CDR1 SEHNR and CDR2 FQNEAQ (reference sequence). There are 16 residues in the CDR3. This CDR3 reads CASSLSLLPPAYEQFF. DNA for the CDR3: TGTGCCAGCAGCTTATCCCTATTACCCCCTGCCTATGAGCAGTTCTTC.

The chain employs TRBV20-1 and TRBJ1-1; D may be TRBD1 (6 bases). Germline V gene lookup returns CDR1 DFQATT and CDR2 SNEGSKA (reference sequence). V was trimmed by 6 bases and J by 0 bases, leaving 11 bases between them. The CDR3 is 13 residues long. The CDR3 region is CSARDNMNTEAFF. In DNA form, the CDR3 reads TGCAGTGCACGGGACAACATGAACACTGAAGCTTTCTTT.

With respect to this clonotype: It may be a read error: a sequence one base away is much more abundant. The V gene is TRBV6-2 or TRBV6-3, the J gene TRBJ2-5, with D tentatively TRBD1 (6 bases). CDR1 and CDR2 (germline): MNHEY, SVGEGT. This CDR3 region has 14 residues. Between the trimmed V and J ends, which lost 2 bases and 0 bases, there was a span of 7 bases. The CDR3 reads CASSYGQYQETQYF. CDR3 sequence (DNA): TGTGCCAGCAGTTACGGACAGTACCAAGAGACCCAGTACTTC.

This clonotype was seen many times. This rearrangement joins TRBV12-3 or TRBV12-4 to TRBJ2-1, with TRBD2 matching over 12 bases. The CDR3 consists of 15 residues. The trim removed 3 bases at V and 8 bases at J, leaving 5 bases unmatched. The CDR3 spells CASSFLAGGRDEQFF. The CDR3 DNA sequence: TGTGCCAGCAGTTTCCTAGCGGGGGGGAGGGATGAGCAGTTCTTC.

CDR3 sequence: CASSPRQDGLDSPLHF. The CDR3 DNA follows: TGTGCCAGCAGCCCCCGACAGGACGGTTTGGACTCACCCCTCCACTTT. The gene calls are TRBV9 and TRBJ1-6; tentative D call: TRBD1 (6 bases). Germline V gene sequence: CDR1 SGDLS, CDR2 YYNGEE. V lost 4 bases, J lost 10 bases, and 21 bases lay in between. This CDR3 spans 16 amino acids.

This clonotype was found a few times. The V and J genes are TRBV4-1 and TRBJ2-5; D not certain. V was clipped by 0 bases and J by 2 bases, with 10 bases between them. The germline V gene has CDR1 MGHRA and CDR2 YSYEKL. This CDR3 is 15 amino acids long. DNA of the CDR3: TGCGCCAGCAGCCAAGAAAGACAAGCGCAAGAGACCCAGTACTTC. It specifies CASSQERQAQETQYF.

This clonotype has at least ten counts. This sequence joins TRBV7-2 and TRBJ2-1, with a possible D match to TRBD1 (6 bases). This CDR3 comprises 16 residues. CDR1 is SGHTA, CDR2 FQGNSA, per germline. V was shortened by 5 bases and J by 5 bases, with 19 bases between the two germline ends. The CDR3 reads CASSPPPGQRNNEQFF. For the CDR3, the DNA is TGTGCCAGCAGCCCACCCCCGGGACAACGGAACAATGAGCAGTTCTTC.

The chain couples TRBV7-3 to TRBJ2-2; 7 positions match TRBD2. Trimming removed 1 base from V and 1 base from J; junction bases left unmatched: 3. This CDR3 spans 16 amino acids. The germline gives CDR1 SGHTA, CDR2 FQGTGA. The CDR3 nucleotides are TGTGCCAGCAGCTTAAATGGCGGGGGGAACACCGGGGAGCTGTTTTTT. This sequence encodes CASSLNGGGNTGELFF.

Many counts were recorded for this clonotype. This chain joins TRBV2 and TRBJ1-5; TRBD1 might be the D (6 bases). There are 13 residues in the CDR3. Germline CDR1 and CDR2: SNHLY and FYNNEI. The ends were cut back, 7 bases at V and 8 bases at J, with 15 bases in the middle. Here the CDR3 reads CASKESGVKPQHF. The CDR3 nucleotides read TGTGCCAGCAAAGAGTCAGGGGTTAAGCCCCAGCATTTT.

A few counts support this clonotype. The V call is TRBV6-1, the J call TRBJ2-4, with D tentatively TRBD2 (6 bases). The CDR3 covers 15 residues. CDR1 is MNHNS and CDR2 is SASEGT in the germline V gene. Trimming left V 6 bases short and J 3 bases short, with 15 bases between. CDR3 protein: CASRARGAGKNIQYF. CDR3 sequence (DNA): TGTGCCAGCAGAGCTCGCGGGGCGGGCAAAAACATTCAGTACTTC.

This clonotype was counted many times. The V gene is TRBV27, the J gene TRBJ2-1; TRBD2 aligns across 11 bases. With 2 bases clipped from V and 8 bases from J, the junction kept 5 bases outside the gene matches. The CDR3 length is 15 residues. Germline values: CDR1 MNHEY, CDR2 SMNVEV (reference sequence). CDR3 nucleotide sequence: TGTGCCAGCAGTTTAAGTCTAGCGGGAGGTTATGAGCAGTTCTTC. Protein: CASSLSLAGGYEQFF.

This clonotype was seen a few times. The chain has TRBV19 and TRBJ2-1, with TRBD2 identical over 16 bases. Trimming cost V 5 bases and J 6 bases; bases outside gene matches: 7. The CDR3 is made up of 17 amino acids. From germline, CDR1 is LNHDA and CDR2 SQIVND (reference sequence). In nucleotides, the CDR3 is TGTGCCAGTAGTGACGGGACTAGCGGGAGGGAGGCCAATGAGCAGTTCTTC. Translated, it gives CASSDGTSGREANEQFF.

The V call is TRBV20-1, the J call TRBJ2-5; D is unresolved. The CDR3 is 13 amino acids. V lost 6 bases, J lost 2 bases, and 13 bases lay in between. Germline values: CDR1 DFQATT, CDR2 SNEGSKA (reference sequence). CDR3 region: CSAPNQRQETQYF. The CDR3 DNA reads as TGCAGTGCGCCAAATCAGAGACAAGAGACCCAGTACTTC.

This clonotype was seen ten or more times. The genes are TRBV6-1 and TRBJ2-7, with 7 bases identical to TRBD1. V lost 5 bases to trimming and J lost 3 bases; unmatched junction nucleotides: 16. The germline CDR1 and CDR2 sequences are MNHNS and SASEGT. This CDR3 comprises 17 residues. CDR3 nucleotide sequence: TGTGCCAGCAGTCATCGTCCCGGGACAGTCCATTTCTACGAGCAGTACTTC. Its protein product is CASSHRPGTVHFYEQYF.

This clonotype was picked up many times. The chain employs TRBV12-3 or TRBV12-4 and TRBJ1-1; no reliable D call. The V gene lost 2 bases and the J gene lost 0 bases, with 10 bases spanning the gap. The CDR3 runs 15 residues. This chain's CDR3 is CASSLSSSMNTEAFF. Here the CDR3 DNA reads TGTGCCAGCAGTTTATCCAGCAGCATGAACACTGAAGCTTTCTTT.

This clonotype was seen at least ten times. The chain employs TRBV18 and TRBJ2-1; D is unclear. The CDR3 totals 17 residues. Per germline, CDR1 KGHSH and CDR2 LQKENI. V gave up 0 bases and J gave up 0 bases, with 12 bases separating them. The CDR3 protein is CASSPPTASSSYNEQFF. CDR3 in DNA: TGTGCCAGCTCACCACCGACCGCGTCGAGCTCCTACAATGAGCAGTTCTTC.

This clonotype was counted ten times or more. J is TRBJ2-7 and V is TRBV10-3, with D possibly TRBD2 on 5 matching bases. This CDR3 has 15 amino acids. The germline V and J ends were trimmed by 3 bases and 2 bases, with 14 bases remaining between them. Germline loops: CDR1 ENHRY, CDR2 SYGVKD. The CDR3 reads CAISERLAGTYEQYF. CDR3 sequence (DNA): TGTGCCATCAGTGAACGGCTAGCTGGGACCTACGAGCAGTACTTC.

There are a few counts of this clonotype. In DNA, the CDR3 is TGTGCCAGCAGTTTCACTGTGGGACACCTCTACGAGCAGTACTTC. It codes for CASSFTVGHLYEQYF. The chain carries TRBV5-6 and TRBJ2-7, with TRBD1 as a possible D gene (6 bases). The V end was cut by 5 bases, the J end by 3 bases, with 18 bases between. Germline V CDR1 and CDR2: SGHDT, YYEEEE. This CDR3 has 15 residues.

This clonotype was observed at least ten times. The chain couples TRBV6-7 to TRBJ2-1; D call uncertain. TRBV6-7 is classed as an ORF, of uncertain function. The CDR3 spans 16 residues. V lost 2 bases, J lost 0 bases, and 11 bases lay in between. The CDR3: CASSYRLKSSYNEQFF. The CDR3 DNA reads as TGTGCCAGCAGTTACAGGCTCAAGAGCTCCTACAATGAGCAGTTCTTC.

This clonotype was seen only a few times. This chain links TRBV20-1 with TRBJ1-1, with 7 bases fitting TRBD1. Trimming cost V 7 bases and J 4 bases; bases outside gene matches: 15. Per germline, CDR1 DFQATT and CDR2 SNEGSKA (reference sequence). This CDR3 comprises 15 residues. CDR3 in DNA: TGCAGTGACAGGACCGGGGCCCAGGGGGGCACTGAAGCTTTCTTT. Translated, it gives CSDRTGAQGGTEAFF.

This clonotype was observed a handful of times. The chain has TRBV7-9 and TRBJ2-1; D is unclear. Trimming removed 3 bases from V and 7 bases from J, with 10 bases in between. The germline V gene encodes CDR1 SEHNR and CDR2 FQNEAQ (reference sequence). CDR3 size: 13 residues. This CDR3 reads CASSLWASNEQFF. CDR3 DNA: TGTGCCAGCAGCTTGTGGGCGTCTAATGAGCAGTTCTTC.

V gene TRBV20-1 combines with J gene TRBJ1-5; 7 bases are shared with TRBD1. The CDR3 runs to 15 residues. The J segment lost 5 bases and the V segment lost 6 bases, leaving 13 bases of the junction unmatched. CDR1 and CDR2 (germline): DFQATT, SNEGSKA (reference sequence). CDR3 DNA sequence: TGCAGTGCGATTGACACAGGGGCGCCCTATCAGCCCCAGCATTTT. Protein sequence: CSAIDTGAPYQPQHF.

This clonotype was seen a single time. An end of the junction differs from the germline gene, which may be a read error. This chain links TRBV2 with TRBJ2-7; D not resolved. The CDR3 consists of 13 residues. Germline V gene data show CDR1 as SNHLY and CDR2 as FYNNEI. CDR3 in amino acids: CTSRLDRSYEQYF. The CDR3 DNA follows: TGTACCAGCAGATTGGACCGCTCCTACGAGCAGTACTTC.

This clonotype has at least ten counts. V gene TRBV5-1 combines with J gene TRBJ1-1, with 8 bases fitting TRBD1. Germline V CDR1 and CDR2: SGHRS, YFSETQ. The CDR3 contains 14 residues. Losses at the gene ends were 3 bases for V and 10 bases for J; bases not matched to a gene: 11. CDR3 sequence reads: CASSSGRQGPGAFF. CDR3 nucleotides: TGCGCCAGCAGCTCTGGGCGACAGGGGCCGGGAGCTTTCTTT.

This chain links TRBV6-1 with TRBJ1-3; D is undetermined. Trimming pared 6 bases from V and 0 bases from J, leaving 12 bases between. This CDR3 contains 15 residues. Germline V gene lookup returns CDR1 MNHNS and CDR2 SASEGT. This chain's CDR3 is CASRRAGSSGNTIYF. Here the CDR3 DNA reads TGTGCCAGCAGGCGGGCGGGTTCCTCTGGAAACACCATATATTTT.

V gene TRBV30 combines with J gene TRBJ2-2; possibly TRBD1 for D (5 bases). Germline CDR1 GTSNPN, CDR2 SVGIG (reference sequence). The V end was cut by 3 bases, the J end by 3 bases, with 14 bases between. The CDR3 covers 15 residues. CDR3 in DNA: TGTGCCTGGAGACCCACAGGCGAATACACCGGGGAGCTGTTTTTT. Protein product: CAWRPTGEYTGELFF.

This clonotype has only a few counts. The CDR3 sequence is CSVASGRWSYNEQFF. CDR3 bases: TGCAGCGTCGCTAGCGGGAGATGGTCCTACAATGAGCAGTTCTTC. This chain uses TRBV29-1 with TRBJ2-1; 10 nucleotides align to TRBD2. Germline V gives CDR1 SQVTM, CDR2 ANQGSEA. This CDR3 has 15 amino acids. After removal of 6 bases from V and 1 base from J, the junction contained 6 bases not matched to a gene.

This clonotype was counted ten times or more. This chain connects TRBV29-1 to TRBJ2-5; a weak D match, TRBD1 (5 bases). The V end was cut by 3 bases, the J end by 1 base, with 9 bases between. The germline V gene has CDR1 SQVTM and CDR2 ANQGSEA. The CDR3 covers 13 residues. Here the CDR3 DNA reads TGCAGCGTTGAGACAGACGTCCAAGAGACCCAGTACTTC. This encodes CSVETDVQETQYF.

This chain connects TRBV6-2 or TRBV6-3 to TRBJ2-1; 8 nucleotides agree with TRBD1. The germline CDR1 and CDR2 sequences are MNHEY and SVGEGT. The junction had 12 bases not matched to a gene; V was cut back by 6 bases and J by 8 bases. The CDR3 consists of 15 residues. The CDR3: CASSIGQGFGDEQFF. Here the CDR3 DNA reads TGTGCCAGCAGCATAGGACAGGGCTTCGGGGATGAGCAGTTCTTC.

In this sample, this clonotype turned up many times. V and J are TRBV12-3 or TRBV12-4 and TRBJ2-1; D unclear. This CDR3 is 15 amino acids long. V was pared by 3 bases and J by 5 bases, with 14 bases between. CDR3 coding DNA: TGTGCCAGCAGTTTTATCTCAGAAAAAAACAATGAGCAGTTCTTC. Encoded protein: CASSFISEKNNEQFF.